This is a list of T cell receptor beta chains from one sample in a study of T cells in localized non-small cell lung cancer. Using immunoSEQ multiplex PCR, the repertoire was profiled, and TCRdb retains in-frame clones only, with some absent. The sample has around 130,000 clones; 89% are singletons. The sequences come from peripheral blood, collected before any cancer treatment. These TCRs come from a female donor over 55 with stage I lung adenocarcinoma. The CDR3 runs from the conserved cysteine through the conserved F or W. The order of the fields is J gene, clone size, D gene, V gene, CDR3 protein, CDR3 DNA. A D gene is named only where the DNA matches it firmly. Size is stated for part of the rows, as once, few or many counts, or as a class when the clone is expanded.

TRBJ1-5 | NA | TRBD1 | TRBV29-1 | CSVGTGVDQPQHF | TGCAGCGTGGGGACAGGGGTTGATCAGCCCCAGCATTTT
TRBJ2-2 | once | NA | TRBV29-1 | CSGQPDAGELFF | TGCAGTGGGCAGCCCGACGCCGGGGAGCTGTTTTTT
TRBJ1-1 | NA | TRBD1 | TRBV19 | CASIEVGTGLNTEAFF | TGTGCCAGTATAGAGGTAGGGACAGGGCTTAACACTGAAGCTTTCTTT
TRBJ2-7 | NA | NA | TRBV6-1 | CASSSAVRGGYEQYF | TGTGCCAGCAGTTCCGCGGTGCGGGGAGGTTACGAGCAGTACTTC
TRBJ2-1 | NA | TRBD2 | TRBV5-1 | CASRSSGSWNEQFF | TGCGCCAGCAGGTCTAGCGGGAGTTGGAATGAGCAGTTCTTC
TRBJ1-4 | NA | TRBD1 | TRBV5-3 | CARSKQGRNEKLFF | TGTGCCAGAAGCAAACAGGGGCGTAACGAAAAACTGTTTTTT
TRBJ2-1 | NA | TRBD2 | TRBV7-3 | CASSLSPGLADNEQFF | TGTGCCAGCAGCTTATCCCCGGGACTAGCGGACAATGAGCAGTTCTTC
TRBJ1-5 | NA | NA | TRBV19 | CASSIGEQGRQPQHF | TGTGCCAGTAGTATAGGAGAGCAGGGAAGGCAGCCCCAGCATTTT
TRBJ2-2 | once | NA | TRBV5-4 | CASRPPGTATGELFF | TGTGCCAGCAGGCCCCCCGGGACTGCAACCGGGGAGCTGTTTTTT
TRBJ2-7 | NA | TRBD2 | TRBV10-3 | CAIKERGDSYEQYF | TGTGCCATCAAGGAGCGGGGAGACTCCTACGAGCAGTACTTC
TRBJ1-1 | NA | TRBD1 | TRBV11-2 | CASSADRESTEAFF | TGTGCCAGCAGCGCCGACAGGGAGTCCACTGAAGCTTTCTTT
TRBJ2-3 | NA | TRBD1 | TRBV5-1 | CASRTARGSTDTQYF | TGCGCCAGCCGTACCGCCAGGGGGTCCACAGATACGCAGTATTTT
TRBJ1-3 | NA | TRBD1 | TRBV30 | CAWSKRDRGSPISGNTIYF | TGTGCCTGGAGTAAACGGGACAGGGGTTCCCCTATCTCTGGAAACACCATATATTTT
TRBJ1-1 | NA | NA | TRBV18 | CASSPNRNTEAFF | TGTGCCAGCTCACCGAACAGAAACACTGAAGCTTTCTTT
TRBJ2-1 | once | TRBD1 | TRBV7-9 | CASSLGTGVNNEQFF | TGTGCCAGCAGCTTAGGGACAGGGGTCAACAATGAGCAGTTCTTC
TRBJ2-7 | NA | TRBD2 | TRBV14 | CASSYSGGSYEQYF | TGTGCCAGCAGCTATAGCGGGGGATCCTACGAGCAGTACTTC
TRBJ2-3 | NA | NA | TRBV21-1 | CASNISGELGTDTQYF | TGTGCCAGCAACATAAGCGGAGAATTGGGCACAGATACGCAGTATTTT
TRBJ2-5 | NA | NA | TRBV20-1 | CSASVQETQYF | TGCAGTGCTAGCGTCCAAGAGACCCAGTACTTC
TRBJ2-2 | NA | NA | TRBV28 | CASSFLVGELFF | TGTGCCAGCAGTTTCTTGGTGGGGGAGCTGTTTTTT
TRBJ2-5 | NA | TRBD2 | TRBV7-3 | CASSLVASGSQETQYF | TGTGCCAGCAGCTTAGTCGCTAGCGGGAGCCAAGAGACCCAGTACTTC
TRBJ1-2 | NA | TRBD1 | TRBV19 | CASTPDRVNYGYTF | TGTGCCAGTACCCCCGACAGGGTAAACTATGGCTACACCTTC
TRBJ2-7 | NA | NA | TRBV14 | CASSQAAGRVMYEQYF | TGTGCCAGCAGCCAAGCGGCGGGGAGAGTCATGTACGAGCAGTACTTC
TRBJ2-5 | NA | TRBD1 | TRBV5-1 | CASSPDREETQYF | TGCGCCAGCAGCCCGGACAGGGAAGAGACCCAGTACTTC
TRBJ2-1 | NA | NA | TRBV19 | CASSSGQLNEQFF | TGTGCCAGTAGTAGCGGACAGCTGAATGAGCAGTTCTTC
TRBJ2-1 | NA | NA | TRBV10-3 | CAISAGLSYNEQFF | TGTGCCATCAGTGCGGGACTCTCCTACAATGAGCAGTTCTTC
TRBJ2-7 | NA | NA | TRBV6-6 | CASSYAAGRGDEQYF | TGTGCCAGCAGTTACGCCGCGGGCCGCGGAGACGAGCAGTACTTC
TRBJ2-1 | NA | NA | TRBV5-1 | CASSLGLYNEQFF | TGCGCCAGCAGCCTGGGACTTTACAATGAGCAGTTCTTC
TRBJ2-7 | NA | NA | TRBV5-8 | CASSSPRRNSYEQYF | TGTGCCAGCAGCTCCCCCCGCAGGAACTCCTACGAGCAGTACTTC
TRBJ1-2 | NA | NA | TRBV28 | CASSLSAGYGYTF | TGTGCCAGCAGTTTATCCGCAGGCTATGGCTACACCTTC
TRBJ2-1 | few | TRBD1 | TRBV6-5 | CASSSTPGGGYNEQFF | TGTGCCAGCAGTTCAACCCCAGGGGGCGGATACAATGAGCAGTTCTTC
TRBJ1-2 | NA | NA | TRBV5-1 | CASSLQLPRDGYTF | TGCGCCAGCAGCTTGCAGTTACCTCGTGATGGCTACACCTTC
TRBJ2-5 | NA | NA | TRBV5-6 | CASSYRQVQTQYF | TGTGCCAGCAGCTATAGACAGGTCCAGACCCAGTACTTC
TRBJ2-3 | NA | NA | TRBV13 | CASSFSGTSDRATQYF | TGTGCCAGCAGCTTCTCCGGGACCAGCGATCGGGCTACGCAGTATTTT
TRBJ1-4 | NA | NA | TRBV5-1 | CASTPGEGSVLFF | TGCGCCAGCACTCCAGGGGAAGGAAGCGTGCTGTTTTTT
TRBJ2-7 | NA | TRBD1 | TRBV5-6 | CASSPYRTGGSYEQYF | TGTGCCAGCAGCCCGTACAGGACAGGGGGCTCCTACGAGCAGTACTTC
TRBJ2-3 | few | NA | TRBV18 | CASSPGFPGTDTQYF | TGTGCCAGCTCACCAGGGTTTCCGGGTACAGATACGCAGTATTTT
TRBJ2-3 | NA | NA | TRBV18 | CASSPLQATDTQYF | TGTGCCAGCTCACCACTACAGGCCACAGATACGCAGTATTTT
TRBJ1-5 | many | NA | TRBV28 | CASSFVAGQNQPQHF | TGTGCCAGCAGCTTCGTGGCAGGGCAGAATCAGCCCCAGCATTTT
TRBJ1-4 | NA | NA | TRBV19 | CASKASGGGFSNEKLFF | TGTGCCAGTAAAGCCTCGGGGGGGGGCTTCAGTAATGAAAAACTGTTTTTT
TRBJ1-4 | NA | NA | TRBV5-1 | CASSPGRGLTNEKLFF | TGCGCCAGCAGCCCAGGTCGTGGGCTCACTAATGAAAAACTGTTTTTT
TRBJ2-1 | NA | NA | TRBV6-1 | CASSRSRNNEQFF | TGTGCCAGCAGTAGATCCCGAAACAATGAGCAGTTCTTC
TRBJ1-2 | NA | NA | TRBV2 | CASRVKGGLASYTF | TGTGCCAGCAGGGTCAAGGGGGGATTAGCTAGCTACACCTTC
TRBJ1-2 | NA | NA | TRBV4-1 | CASSQGMPGAGGYTF | TGCGCCAGCAGCCAAGGCATGCCGGGGGCAGGCGGCTACACCTTC
TRBJ2-7 | NA | NA | TRBV5-5 | CASSPPREYEQYF | TGTGCCAGCAGCCCTCCCCGGGAGTACGAGCAGTACTTC
TRBJ1-1 | NA | NA | TRBV10-1 | CASSDSNEKAFF | TGCGCCAGCAGTGACTCAAACGAGAAAGCTTTCTTT
TRBJ2-2 | NA | NA | TRBV9 | CASSVEGAHTGELFF | TGTGCCAGCAGCGTAGAGGGCGCTCACACCGGGGAGCTGTTTTTT